Listed here are 18 T cell receptor beta chains from one sample, sequenced in a study of cytomegalovirus exposure and HLA in healthy donors. The PCR used 60 Vbeta and 13 Jbeta primers. Data came from immunoSEQ multiplex PCR; TCRdb stores just in-frame clones and leaves some out. The sample includes 170,000 or so clones, around 77% of them seen just once. Material for sequencing was PBMCs. The source of these receptors is a woman in her twenties or thirties in good health and CMV-seronegative.

As regards this clone: No conserved phenylalanine or tryptophan ends this CDR3, so it is likely a read error. It is unclear where the CDR3 begins or ends on the DNA, so no DNA is shown, and the CDR3 is as TCRdb lists it. The V call is TRBV2, the J call TRBJ2-3; no check of the table's D call, TRBD2, against the DNA was made. The CDR3 is made up of 12 amino acids, end residues included. Germline loops: CDR1 SNHLY, CDR2 FYNNEI. CDR3 in amino acids: CASSEEGRAGPL.

This sequence joins TRBV6-5 and TRBJ2-7; 10 bases are a match to TRBD2. This CDR3 is built from 16 residues. Per the germline V gene, CDR1 is MNHEY and CDR2 is SVGAGI. The V and J ends lost 0 bases and 3 bases, in that order; junction bases with no gene match: 5. CDR3 coding DNA: TGTGCCAGCAGTTACTCGCTAGCGGGAGCGCACTACGAGCAGTACTTC. Its protein is CASSYSLAGAHYEQYF.

CDR3 protein: CATSAGSQETQYF. CDR3 coding DNA: TGCGCCACCAGTGCGGGGTCCCAAGAGACCCAGTACTTC. The chain recombines TRBV5-1 with TRBJ2-5; tentatively, D is TRBD2 (6 bases). Trimming left V 9 bases short and J 1 base short, with 13 bases between. The germline V gene encodes CDR1 SGHRS and CDR2 YFSETQ. The CDR3 has 13 amino acids.

The chain is built from TRBV5-1 and TRBJ2-5, with D perhaps matching TRBD2 (5 bases). Trimming removed 4 bases at V and 2 bases at J, with 15 bases between. Germline V gene sequence: CDR1 SGHRS, CDR2 YFSETQ. This CDR3 spans 15 amino acids. In nucleotides, the CDR3 is TGCGCCAGCAGCCCCGGCGGGCAGAGACAAGAGACCCAGTACTTC. This gives the protein CASSPGGQRQETQYF.

The chain employs TRBV5-1 and TRBJ2-7, with 13 bases fitting TRBD2. The CDR3 consists of 19 residues. V gave up 2 bases and J gave up 4 bases; unmatched junction bases: 15. The germline V gene has CDR1 SGHRS and CDR2 YFSETQ. CDR3 in amino acids: CASSFEGLAGDEAWYEQYF. The CDR3 nucleotides read TGCGCCAGCAGCTTCGAAGGACTAGCGGGAGATGAGGCGTGGTACGAGCAGTACTTC. The complete variable domain, with remaining parts taken from reference TRBV5-1 and TRBJ2-7, reads KAGVTQTPRYLIKTRGQQVTLSCSPISGHRSVSWYQQTPGQGLQFLFEYFSETQRNKGNFPGRFSGRQFSNSRSEMNVSTLELGDSALYLCASSFEGLAGDEAWYEQYFGPGTRLTVT.

This chain uses TRBV7-9 with TRBJ2-1, with a tentative D call TRBD1 (5 bases). The germline V gene has CDR1 SEHNR and CDR2 FQNEAQ (reference sequence). The CDR3 has 15 amino acids. V dropped 5 bases and J dropped 3 bases, with 14 bases sitting between them. In DNA, the CDR3 is TGTGCCAGCAGCCCGTCTAAGGGGAACTACAATGAGCAGTTCTTC. It yields the protein CASSPSKGNYNEQFF.

The rearrangement uses TRBV12-2 and TRBJ1-2. TRBV12-2 is tagged as a pseudogene. The CDR3 is 12 amino acids. The CDR3 sequence: CASHLGGLGYTF. DNA for the CDR3: TGTGCAAGTCATCTCGGGGGGCTCGGCTACACCTTC.

J is TRBJ1-4 and V is TRBV6-1; no firm D call. This CDR3 region has 16 residues. V was cut by 3 bases and J by 0 bases, with 11 bases left in between. Germline CDR1 reads MNHNS; CDR2 reads SASEGT. DNA of the CDR3: TGTGCCAGCAGTGATCTTACTAAGTCAACTAATGAAAAACTGTTTTTT. It translates to CASSDLTKSTNEKLFF.

This clone was recorded a few times. The V and J genes are TRBV2 and TRBJ1-2, with a weak D call TRBD1 (6 bases). CDR3 length equals 14 residues. The ends were cut back, 2 bases at V and 9 bases at J, with 16 bases in the middle. Looked up from germline, CDR1 is SNHLY and CDR2 is FYNNEI. CDR3 sequence reads: CASSEIRGAGSYTF. The CDR3 DNA follows: TGTGCCAGCAGTGAAATTCGGGGGGCCGGGAGCTACACCTTC. Full variable domain (outside the CDR3, taken from reference TRBV2 and TRBJ1-2): EPEVTQTPSHQVTQMGQEVILRCVPISNHLYFYWYRQILGQKVEFLVSFYNNEISEKSEIFDDQFSVERPDGSNFTLKIRSTKLEDSAMYFCASSEIRGAGSYTFGSGTRLTVV.

The V gene is TRBV30, the J gene TRBJ2-3, with a tentative D call TRBD1 (5 bases). V was shortened by 7 bases and J by 2 bases, with 16 bases between the two germline ends. The CDR3 length is 14 residues. In germline, CDR1 is GTSNPN, CDR2 SVGIG (reference sequence). CDR3 loop: CAFKVGRITDTQYF. The CDR3 DNA reads as TGTGCCTTCAAAGTGGGGCGGATCACAGATACGCAGTATTTT.

Here the CDR3 reads CASSARPQGKYNSPLHF. CDR3 nucleotides: TGTGCCAGCAGTGCCCGCCCACAGGGGAAATATAATTCACCCCTCCACTTT. The chain employs TRBV25-1 and TRBJ1-6; 7 nucleotides match TRBD1. Looked up from germline, CDR1 is MGHDK and CDR2 is SYGVNS. This CDR3 spans 17 amino acids. Losses at the gene ends were 4 bases for V and 4 bases for J; bases not matched to a gene: 10.

V is TRBV27 and J is TRBJ1-3; D might be TRBD1 (6 bases). Trimming stripped 6 bases from V and 2 bases from J, with 14 bases between. Per germline, CDR1 MNHEY and CDR2 SMNVEV (reference sequence). The CDR3 is 15 residues long. The CDR3 DNA sequence: TGTGCCAGCAGCCAACAGGGAAGTACTGGAAACACCATATATTTT. Its translation: CASSQQGSTGNTIYF.

The V gene is TRBV9, the J gene TRBJ2-7, with 10 bases matching TRBD1. CDR3 length: 15 amino acids. Per germline, CDR1 SGDLS and CDR2 YYNGEE. V shed 3 bases, J shed 2 bases, and the junction held 5 bases outside the gene matches. The CDR3 DNA reads as TGTGCCAGCAGCGCAACCGGGACAGGGGCCTACGAGCAGTACTTC. Protein: CASSATGTGAYEQYF.

This clone was observed a few times. This chain connects TRBV21-1 to TRBJ1-2. TRBV21-1 is listed as a pseudogene. The CDR3 has 14 residues. The CDR3 region is CASSAGKGRDGYTF. The CDR3 DNA reads as TGTGCCAGCAGCGCCGGGAAGGGGAGGGATGGCTACACCTTC.

V gene TRBV7-9 combines with J gene TRBJ2-3; the D gene is possibly TRBD1 (5 bases). Germline V gene lookup returns CDR1 SEHNR and CDR2 FQNEAQ (reference sequence). V lost 11 bases, J lost 3 bases, and 12 bases lay in between. This CDR3 contains 12 residues. The CDR3 loop is CADDRYTDTQYF. The CDR3 bases are TGTGCCGACGACAGATATACAGATACGCAGTATTTT. Variable domain in full (rest from reference TRBV7-9 and TRBJ2-3): DTGVSQNPRHKITKRGQNVTFRCDPISEHNRLYWYRQTLGQGPEFLTYFQNEAQLEKSRLLSDRFSAERPKGSFSTLEIQRTEQGDSAMYLCADDRYTDTQYFGPGTRLTVL.

The chain recombines TRBV30 with TRBJ2-5, with 9 bases aligning to TRBD1. Trimming at V came to 4 bases and at J to 1 base, leaving 7 bases not matched to a gene. The CDR3 spans 15 residues. Germline V gene data show CDR1 as GTSNPN and CDR2 as SVGIG (reference sequence). The CDR3 spells CAWNPTGGSQETQYF. The CDR3 DNA reads as TGTGCCTGGAATCCGACAGGGGGAAGCCAAGAGACCCAGTACTTC.

This chain connects TRBV19 to TRBJ2-7, with D perhaps matching TRBD2 (5 bases). The V and J ends lost 0 bases and 2 bases respectively, with 11 bases between them. The CDR3 is made up of 15 amino acids. Germline values: CDR1 LNHDA, CDR2 SQIVND (reference sequence). For the CDR3, the DNA is TGTGCCAGTAGTATAGAGGGCGGGCTTACCTACGAGCAGTACTTC. It encodes CASSIEGGLTYEQYF.

The chain employs TRBV28 and TRBJ1-1; 8 nucleotides align to TRBD1. J was trimmed by 3 bases and V by 6 bases; bases with no gene match: 15. This CDR3 region has 17 residues. Germline values: CDR1 MDHEN, CDR2 SYDVKM. CDR3 residues: CASSLLDRGRKDTEAFF. In DNA, the CDR3 is TGTGCCAGCAGCCTCCTCGACAGGGGCCGCAAGGACACTGAAGCTTTCTTT.